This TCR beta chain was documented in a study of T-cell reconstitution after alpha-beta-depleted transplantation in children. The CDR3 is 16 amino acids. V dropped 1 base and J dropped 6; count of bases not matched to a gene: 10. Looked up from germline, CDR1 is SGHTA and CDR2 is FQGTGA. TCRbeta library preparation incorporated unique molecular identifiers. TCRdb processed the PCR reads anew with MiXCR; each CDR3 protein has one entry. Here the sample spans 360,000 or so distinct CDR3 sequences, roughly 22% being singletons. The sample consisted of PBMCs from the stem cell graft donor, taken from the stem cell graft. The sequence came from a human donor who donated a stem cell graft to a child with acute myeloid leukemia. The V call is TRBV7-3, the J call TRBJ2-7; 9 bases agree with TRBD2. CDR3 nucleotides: TGTGCCAGCAGCTTAAATTTGTCTAGCGGGACTCCCGAGCAGTACTTC. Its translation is CASSLNLSSGTPEQYF.